A selection of T cell receptor beta chains follows, all from one sample in a study of human T cells and chemical hapten exposure. TCRdb fed the RACE reads into MiXCR, producing one record per CDR3 protein. The top ten hold approximately 3% of the sample, which has fewer than 200,000 distinct CDR3 sequences, just under 30% seen once. The sample in question was whole blood, obtained in connection with sensitization to the hapten diphenylcyclopropenone (DPC). Every receptor here comes from a woman aged 25 to 45 with alopecia areata. Some clones in this sample may be carry-over from other donors' samples. CDR3s include the opening cysteine and the closing phenylalanine or tryptophan. D genes are given only for firm matches. Not every row has a clone size; where given, it reads once, few, many or a size class.

d_gene | abundance | j_gene | v_gene | CDR3nt | CDR3aa
- | - | TRBJ1-6 | TRBV6-1 | TGTGCCACCTCGTTTACAGGGAGAAATTCACCCCTCCACTTT | CATSFTGRNSPLHF
- | - | TRBJ2-3 | TRBV27 | TGTGCCAGCAGTTTATACGCAACAGATACGCAGTATTTT | CASSLYATDTQYF
- | many | TRBJ1-6 | TRBV6-6 | TGTGCCAGCAGTTACTTGAGCCAAGGGAATTCACCCCTCCACTTT | CASSYLSQGNSPLHF
TRBD2 | many | TRBJ2-7 | TRBV20-1 | TGCAGTGCTAGCATAGCGGGAGTTTCCTACGAGCAGTACTTC | CSASIAGVSYEQYF
- | - | TRBJ1-2 | TRBV4-2 | TGTGCCAGCAGCCAAGTAGGGAATTATGGCTACACCTTC | CASSQVGNYGYTF
- | few | TRBJ2-1 | TRBV6-6 | TGTGCCAGCAGTTACCGGCCCAAGGGGGGGAATGAGCAGTTCTTC | CASSYRPKGGNEQFF
TRBD2 | - | TRBJ2-3 | TRBV19 | TGTGCCAGTAGTAAGACTAGCGGGGGGCCATGGGGCACGACAGATACGCAGTATTTT | CASSKTSGGPWGTTDTQYF
- | once | TRBJ2-5 | TRBV20-1 | TGCAGTGCTAGATGGGGCCCGCAAGAGACCCAGTACTTC | CSARWGPQETQYF
TRBD2 | few | TRBJ2-2 | TRBV29-1 | TGCAGCGTTGTCGGAGTAGCGGGAGCTGACGGGGAGCTGTTTTTT | CSVVGVAGADGELFF
- | - | TRBJ1-5 | TRBV19 | TGTGCCAGTAAGGAGGGGAGCCTAGACTATCAGCCCCAGCATTTT | CASKEGSLDYQPQHF
- | - | TRBJ2-3 | TRBV28 | TGTGCCAGCAGTTTCCACGGACGTATTTCGAATACGCAGTATTTT | CASSFHGRISNTQYF
TRBD2 | few | TRBJ2-1 | TRBV24-1 | TGTGCCACCAGTGATCAGACCGCGGGAGGGCACAATGAGCAGTTCTTC | CATSDQTAGGHNEQFF
- | medium-sized | TRBJ1-5 | TRBV20-1 | TGCAGTGCTGGGGGGCAACAGGGTATTAATCAGCCCCAGCATTTT | CSAGGQQGINQPQHF
- | - | TRBJ1-1 | TRBV18 | TGTGCCAGCTCACCGCAGAACACTGAAGCTTTCTTT | CASSPQNTEAFF
- | few | TRBJ2-2 | TRBV20-1 | TGCAGTGCTACGCACGGGGTGACCGGGGAGCTGTTTTTT | CSATHGVTGELFF
- | few | TRBJ2-5 | TRBV29-1 | TGCAGCGCCGCCCAAGAGACCCAGTACTTC | CSAAQETQYF
- | - | TRBJ2-1 | TRBV29-1 | TGCAGCGTTGAGGGGGGAAGCATGAATGAGCAGTTCTTC | CSVEGGSMNEQFF
- | few | TRBJ1-2 | TRBV29-1 | TGCAGCGTTGTTGGGGGGGGCGCAGACTATGGCTACACCTTC | CSVVGGGADYGYTF
TRBD1 | few | TRBJ1-1 | TRBV9 | TGTGCCAGCAGCCCTGGGGACAGGTATGACACTGAAGCTTTCTTT | CASSPGDRYDTEAFF
TRBD1 | few | TRBJ1-1 | TRBV11-1 | TGTGCCAGCAGCTTGACAGGGAGTGAAGCTTTCTTT | CASSLTGSEAFF
TRBD2 | - | TRBJ2-1 | TRBV20-1 | TGCAGTGCTAGAGATTTGGGGGGGACTAGCGGCCATGAGCAGTTCTTC | CSARDLGGTSGHEQFF
- | few | TRBJ2-3 | TRBV5-1 | TGCGCCAGCAGCCCCGAGACAGATACGCAGTATTTT | CASSPETDTQYF
TRBD1 | few | TRBJ1-3 | TRBV4-2 | TGTGCCAGCAGCCAGGGTGGTACAGGGGGCTCTGGAAACACCATATATTTT | CASSQGGTGGSGNTIYF
- | - | TRBJ1-4 | TRBV28 | TGTGCCACAAACGGACAGTGGCGCGAAAAACTGTTTTTT | CATNGQWREKLFF
- | - | TRBJ2-5 | TRBV28 | TGTGCCAGCAGTTTAGCCCCCCACGCGGGCAGTCAAGAGACCCAGTACTTC | CASSLAPHAGSQETQYF
TRBD1 | few | TRBJ1-2 | TRBV29-1 | TGCAGCGTCTTAGGGGGCGCGTATGGCTACACCTTC | CSVLGGAYGYTF
- | - | TRBJ2-1 | TRBV7-6 | TGTGCCAGCAGCTCCCGGTTAGGGGGGGAACAGTTCTTC | CASSSRLGGEQFF
TRBD2 | few | TRBJ2-1 | TRBV11-3 | TGTGCCAGCAGCTTGGCGGGACTAGCATCCTCCTACAATGAGCAGTTCTTC | CASSLAGLASSYNEQFF
- | - | TRBJ1-1 | TRBV5-1 | TGCGCCAGCACCCCCTGGAGCGGAGGCACTGAAGCTTTCTTT | CASTPWSGGTEAFF
- | few | TRBJ2-1 | TRBV6-2/TRBV6-3 | TGTGCCAGCAGCCACGAGAGCTTCCGCGAGTTCTTC | CASSHESFREFF
- | - | TRBJ1-1 | TRBV6-1 | TGTGCCAGCAGTGAAGAGTGGGTATCGGACGCTTTCTTT | CASSEEWVSDAFF
- | few | TRBJ2-1 | TRBV4-2 | TGTGCCAGCAGCCAAGATCTGGCTAGCGATGAGCAGTTCTTC | CASSQDLASDEQFF
TRBD1 | once | TRBJ1-1 | TRBV2 | TGTGCCAGCAGTGGCAGGGGGGCGAACACTGAAGCTTTCTTT | CASSGRGANTEAFF
TRBD1 | - | TRBJ2-1 | TRBV28 | TGTGCCAGCAGTTCCCGGGACAGCTACAATGAGCAGTTCTTC | CASSSRDSYNEQFF
TRBD2 | few | TRBJ2-3 | TRBV28 | TGTGCCAGCATCCCGGCTAGCGGGGGGAACACAGATACGCAGTATTTT | CASIPASGGNTDTQYF
- | once | TRBJ2-1 | TRBV15 | TGTGCCACCAGCAGAGGTGGGGCTTCCTACAATGAGCAGTTCTTC | CATSRGGASYNEQFF
TRBD1 | - | TRBJ1-1 | TRBV15 | TGTGCCACCAGACGGACAGGGGAGGGCACTGAAGCTTTCTTT | CATRRTGEGTEAFF
TRBD1 | once | TRBJ2-7 | TRBV6-1 | TGTGCCAGCAGTAATCCCGGGACAGTGATCTACGAGCAGTACTTC | CASSNPGTVIYEQYF
- | - | TRBJ1-2 | TRBV5-5 | TGTGCCAGCAGCTTGGGGGATCTAGGTATGGATGGCTACACCTTC | CASSLGDLGMDGYTF
- | - | TRBJ2-1 | TRBV29-1 | TGCAGCGTTGAAATCCAGGGGTACAATGAGCAGTTCTTC | CSVEIQGYNEQFF
TRBD1 | few | TRBJ2-2 | TRBV28 | TGTGCCAGCGACAGGGCCACCGGGGAGCTGTTTTTT | CASDRATGELFF
TRBD1 | few | TRBJ1-5 | TRBV3-1 | TGTGCCAGCAGCCAAGGAGGGGGCAACAATCAGCCCCAGCATTTT | CASSQGGGNNQPQHF
TRBD2 | few | TRBJ2-1 | TRBV6-6 | TGTGCCAGCACCCCTAGGGGACTAGCGGGGTCTGGGCCTCATGAGCAGTTCTTC | CASTPRGLAGSGPHEQFF
- | - | TRBJ2-7 | TRBV7-2 | TGTGCCAGCAGCTCGCTTTGGGGGGCTGCCTACGAGCAGTACTTC | CASSSLWGAAYEQYF
TRBD1 | - | TRBJ2-5 | TRBV7-9 | TGTGCCAGCAGAGGGACAGGGCAAGAGACCCAGTACTTC | CASRGTGQETQYF